Reported below is one T cell receptor (beta chain). The sample belongs to a study of blood T cell repertoires in COVID-19. V dropped 0 bases and J dropped 0; count of bases not matched to a gene: 5. The CDR3 sequence is 18 residues long. The germline CDR1 and CDR2 sequences are SEHNR and FQNEAQ (reference sequence). The authors' processing: Cell counts per sample came from amplifying reference gene primers. The assay was immunoSEQ multiplex PCR, and TCRdb's table has in-frame clones only and misses some. For V, J and clone size, that table is used; D and trimming come from the DNA. The table has approximately 86,000 clones, about 80% seen once; the top ten hold around 10%.

The chain recombines TRBV7-9 with TRBJ2-1, with 10 bases lining up with TRBD2. The sequencing input was peripheral blood. The sequence derives from a woman in her seventies with acute or convalescent COVID-19. The CDR3 sequence: CASSLARTSGSSYNEQFF. The CDR3 nucleotides read TGTGCCAGCAGCTTAGCCCGGACTAGCGGAAGCTCCTACAATGAGCAGTTCTTC.